These 14 T cell receptor beta chains were all obtained from the same sample, sequenced in a study of blood T cells in healthy people across ages. A J-beta primer mix and a sample-barcoded 5' primer were used in a second PCR of roughly 6 to 11 cycles. One entry per CDR3 protein results from TCRdb running MiXCR on the 5' RACE reads. The data show some 1,000,000 distinct CDR3 sequences, around 25% seen once. Another study also made use of these data, one on T cells of mothers and their children.

Sample: blood. These receptors were taken from a girl aged 2 to 10 in good health.

The sample holds a few counts of this clonotype. This chain joins TRBV7-2 and TRBJ2-3, with D possibly TRBD2 on 6 matching bases. V lost 3 bases and J lost 8, with 15 bases in between. The CDR3 has 14 amino acids. The germline CDR1 and CDR2 sequences are SGHTA and FQGNSA. The CDR3, as DNA: TGTGCCAGCAGCTTCGGCCCCGATAGCGGTACGCAGTATTTT. Encoded protein: CASSFGPDSGTQYF.

The V and J genes are TRBV28 and TRBJ2-3, with 10 bases that match TRBD1. V shed 5 bases and J 1 base; nucleotides not matched to a gene: 3. The CDR3 totals 15 residues. The germline V gene has CDR1 MDHEN and CDR2 SYDVKM. The CDR3 DNA reads as TGTGCCAGCAGTACCGGGACAGGGGGCACAGATACGCAGTATTTT. Protein sequence: CASSTGTGGTDTQYF. Full variable domain (missing parts from reference TRBV28 and TRBJ2-3): DVKVTQSSRYLVKRTGEKVFLECVQDMDHENMFWYRQDPGLGLRLIYFSYDVKMKEKGDIPEGYSVSREKKERFSLILESASTNQTSMYLCASSTGTGGTDTQYFGPGTRLTVL.

The genes are TRBV10-3 and TRBJ2-1; tentative D call: TRBD1 (6 bases). V lost 6 bases and J 8 bases, leaving 8 bases between the germline ends. Germline V gene sequence: CDR1 ENHRY, CDR2 SYGVKD. The CDR3 consists of 11 residues. As DNA, the CDR3 is TGTGCCATCAGATCAGGGGATGAGCAGTTCTTC. This gives the protein CAIRSGDEQFF.

This clonotype was observed a few times. This chain joins TRBV6-7 and TRBJ2-1; D may correspond to TRBD1 or TRBD2 (5 bases each). TRBV6-7 is an ORF, and what it does is uncertain. CDR3 length equals 20 residues. V was cut by 7 bases and J by 4 bases, with 32 bases left in between. The CDR3 sequence is CASKIKGTTPRVGLYNEQFF. The CDR3 nucleotides read TGTGCCAGCAAAATTAAAGGGACGACCCCCAGGGTAGGTTTGTACAATGAGCAGTTCTTC.

This clonotype has more than one count but fewer than ten. This sequence joins TRBV20-1 and TRBJ2-1; D unclear. The CDR3 spans 16 residues. CDR1 is DFQATT and CDR2 is SNEGSKA in the germline V gene (reference sequence). Trimming took off 2 bases at V and 2 bases at J, with 16 bases between the two ends. The CDR3 sequence: CSARMLVLTPYNEQFF. The DNA for the CDR3 is TGCAGTGCTAGAATGCTAGTACTTACCCCCTACAATGAGCAGTTCTTC.

This clonotype appeared a few times. The V and J genes are TRBV11-2 and TRBJ2-5; no firm D call. This CDR3 region has 14 residues. Germline V gene lookup returns CDR1 SGHAT and CDR2 FQNNGV. Trimming took off 5 bases at V and 0 bases at J, with 10 bases between the two ends. CDR3 sequence: CASSPSRNQETQYF. In nucleotides, the CDR3 is TGTGCCAGCAGCCCCTCCAGAAACCAAGAGACCCAGTACTTC.

This clonotype has only a few counts. The rearrangement uses TRBV20-1 and TRBJ2-7, with D uncertain. Germline assignment: CDR1 DFQATT and CDR2 SNEGSKA (reference sequence). The V end was cut by 0 bases, the J end by 2 bases, with 11 bases between. The CDR3 contains 14 residues. CDR3 DNA: TGCAGTGCTAGAGATCAAGACACAGCCTACGAGCAGTACTTC. Its translation: CSARDQDTAYEQYF.

In its sample, this clonotype was seen a few times. The chain couples TRBV6-5 to TRBJ1-4; D is uncertain. CDR3 length: 11 amino acids. The V gene lost 6 bases and the J gene lost 5 bases, with 4 bases spanning the gap. Per germline, CDR1 MNHEY and CDR2 SVGAGI. The CDR3 DNA reads as TGTGCCAGCAGACGCAATGAAAAACTGTTTTTT. This translates into CASRRNEKLFF.

The rearrangement uses TRBV19 and TRBJ1-1; weak D call: TRBD1 (6 bases). Trimming pared 7 bases from V and 6 bases from J, leaving 24 bases between. The V gene's germline CDR1 is LNHDA and CDR2 SQIVND (reference sequence). This CDR3 contains 16 residues. The DNA of the CDR3 is TGTGCCAGTAAAGTGTACAGGGAGGCCCCCAGTGCTGAAGCTTTCTTT. It translates to CASKVYREAPSAEAFF.

The CDR3: CASSLGGVGEQYF. CDR3 coding DNA: TGTGCCAGCAGCCTAGGTGGTGTGGGCGAGCAGTACTTC. The J gene is TRBJ2-7, the V gene TRBV7-3; D is ambiguous. CDR1 SGHTA and CDR2 FQGTGA come from the germline V gene. CDR3 size: 13 residues. V gave up 5 bases and J gave up 6 bases, with 14 bases separating them. Full variable domain (missing parts from reference TRBV7-3 and TRBJ2-7): GAGVSQTPSNKVTEKGKYVELRCDPISGHTALYWYRQSLGQGPEFLIYFQGTGAADDSGLPNDRFFAVRPEGSVSTLKIQRTERGDSAVYLCASSLGGVGEQYFGPGTRLTVT.

In the case of this clonotype: The junction differs from germline at one of its ends, possibly a read error. This chain links TRBV29-1 with TRBJ2-7; 10 positions match TRBD2. Germline V CDR1 and CDR2: SQVTM, ANQGSEA. The CDR3 length is 15 residues. CDR3 loop: CSVEVKASGGYEQNF. CDR3 nucleotide sequence: TGCAGCGTTGAAGTTAAGGCTAGCGGGGGATACGAGCAGAACTTC.

The V gene is TRBV7-6, the J gene TRBJ1-1; D not resolved. V was pared by 5 bases and J by 1 base, with 14 bases between. CDR1 is SGHVS and CDR2 is FNYEAQ in the germline V gene. The CDR3 spans 15 residues. CDR3 protein: CASSPHLRTNTEAFF. CDR3 sequence (DNA): TGTGCCAGCAGCCCCCACCTTAGGACGAACACTGAAGCTTTCTTT.

The chain couples TRBV7-2 to TRBJ2-1, with D tentatively TRBD1 or TRBD2 (5 bases each). Germline V gene data show CDR1 as SGHTA and CDR2 as FQGNSA. The CDR3 has 14 amino acids. The ends were cut back, 2 bases at V and 7 bases at J, with 12 bases in the middle. The CDR3, as DNA: TGTGCCAGCAGCTTACGGGACCAAAGGAATGAGCAGTTCTTC. Protein sequence: CASSLRDQRNEQFF.

The table lists this clonotype with a few counts. This chain joins TRBV6-1 and TRBJ2-7; D call uncertain. Germline CDR1 is MNHNS and CDR2 is SASEGT. The CDR3 length is 16 residues. V lost 1 base, J lost 2 bases, and 15 bases lay in between. In DNA, the CDR3 is TGTGCCAGCAGTGAAGGGCCAGGCCGAGGAGCCTACGAGCAGTACTTC. As protein: CASSEGPGRGAYEQYF.